This TCR beta chain was retrieved from a study of T cell clonality in common variable immunodeficiency. Caucasian heritage predominated among both patients and controls. As to this clone: Its antigen is currently unknown. Coverage ceases 3 residues before the CDR3 finishes, and the germline J gene fills in the end.

Assay used: immunoSEQ multiplex PCR; TCRdb lists only in-frame clones, some missing. This sample has around 32,000 clones and no singletons, with around 5.4% in the ten largest. CDR1 SNHLY and CDR2 FYNNEI come from the germline V gene. This CDR3 contains 14 residues. V gave up 5 bases and J gave up 3 bases, with 10 bases separating them. General study results and limits: Repertoire-complication correlations in CVID were limited by patient heterogeneity. Fewer deletions and N-nucleotide insertions were reportedly seen in common variable immunodeficiency TCR beta sequences.

This clonotype was sampled from a human donor with common variable immunodeficiency. Sequencing was carried out using peripheral blood mononuclear cells. The chain links TRBV2 to TRBJ2-2; possible D gene TRBD1, 7 bases. The DNA read from the CDR3 is TGTGCCAGCAGTCCCAGGGGGGACACCGGGGAG. Protein product: CASSPRGDTGE. The full CDR3 sequence reads CASSPRGDTGELFF.